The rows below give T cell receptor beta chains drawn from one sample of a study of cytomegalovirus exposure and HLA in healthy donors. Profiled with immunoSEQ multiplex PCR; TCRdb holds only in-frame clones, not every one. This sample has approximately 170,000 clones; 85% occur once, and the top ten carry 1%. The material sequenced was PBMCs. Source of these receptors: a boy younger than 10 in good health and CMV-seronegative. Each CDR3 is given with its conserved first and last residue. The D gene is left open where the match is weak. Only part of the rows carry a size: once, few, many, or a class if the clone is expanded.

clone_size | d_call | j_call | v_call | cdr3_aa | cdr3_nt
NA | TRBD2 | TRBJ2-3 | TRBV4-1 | CASSQEFGGASGDTQYF | TGCGCCAGCAGCCAAGAGTTCGGGGGGGCCTCCGGAGATACGCAGTATTTT
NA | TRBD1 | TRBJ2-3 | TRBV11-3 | CASSLRTGTDTQYF | TGTGCCAGCAGCCTCCGGACAGGGACAGATACGCAGTATTTT
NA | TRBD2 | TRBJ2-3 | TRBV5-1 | CASSGIAGRTDTQYF | TGCGCCAGCAGCGGGATAGCGGGGCGCACAGATACGCAGTATTTT
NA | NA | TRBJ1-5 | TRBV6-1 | CASSGYSNQPQHF | TGTGCCAGCAGTGGCTACAGCAATCAGCCCCAGCATTTT
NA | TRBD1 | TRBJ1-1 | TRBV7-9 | CASSFSPDRVDTEAFF | TGTGCCAGCAGCTTTTCCCCGGACAGGGTTGACACTGAAGCTTTCTTT
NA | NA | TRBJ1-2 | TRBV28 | CASRSTTGGGYGYTF | TGTGCCAGCAGATCCACAACAGGCGGTGGCTATGGCTACACCTTC
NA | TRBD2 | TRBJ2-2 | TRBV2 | CASSEGLLAPNTGELFF | TGTGCCAGCAGTGAAGGGTTACTAGCGCCGAACACCGGGGAGCTGTTTTTT
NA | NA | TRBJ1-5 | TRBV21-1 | CATRVVNQPQHF | TGTGCTACCAGGGTTGTCAATCAGCCCCAGCATTTT
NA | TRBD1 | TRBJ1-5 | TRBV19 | CASSIGTGSNSNQPQHF | TGTGCCAGTAGCATCGGGACAGGGAGTAATAGCAATCAGCCCCAGCATTTT
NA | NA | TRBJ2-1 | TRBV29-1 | CSVESRGSSNEQFF | TGCAGCGTTGAATCCAGGGGTAGTAGCAATGAGCAGTTCTTC
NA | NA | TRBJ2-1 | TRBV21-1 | CASSPLDATSGRAGNEQFF | TGTGCCAGCAGCCCACTGGACGCGACTAGCGGGAGGGCTGGAAATGAGCAGTTCTTC
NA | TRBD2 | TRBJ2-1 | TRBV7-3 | CASSLAGAAYNEQFF | TGTGCCAGCAGCCTGGCGGGAGCGGCCTACAATGAGCAGTTCTTC
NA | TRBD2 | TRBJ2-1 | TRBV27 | CASRGLAGVFPVYNEQFF | TGTGCCAGCAGAGGACTAGCGGGAGTATTTCCCGTTTACAATGAGCAGTTCTTC
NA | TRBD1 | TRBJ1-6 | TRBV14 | CASSLDQGAFNSPLHF | TGTGCCAGCAGCCTGGACCAGGGGGCCTTTAATTCACCCCTCCACTTT
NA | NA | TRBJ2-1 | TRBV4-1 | CASSQVQAEQFF | TGCGCCAGCAGCCAAGTCCAAGCCGAGCAGTTCTTC
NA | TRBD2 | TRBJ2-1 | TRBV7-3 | CASSFASGRNEQFF | TGTGCCAGCAGCTTCGCTAGCGGGAGGAATGAGCAGTTCTTC
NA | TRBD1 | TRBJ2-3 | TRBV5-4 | CASSRTGFTTDTQYF | TGTGCCAGCAGCAGGACAGGGTTTACCACAGATACGCAGTATTTT
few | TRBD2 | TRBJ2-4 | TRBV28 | CASSSLLADLAKNIQYF | TGTGCCAGCAGTTCACTTCTAGCGGATCTAGCCAAAAACATTCAGTACTTC
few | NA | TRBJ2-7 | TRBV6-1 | CASSNRVSDVAEQYF | TGTGCCAGCAGTAACAGGGTTTCTGATGTAGCCGAGCAGTACTTC
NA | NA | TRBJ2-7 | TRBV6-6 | CASSRLQTGVSYEQYF | TGTGCCAGCAGTCGGTTACAGACAGGCGTCTCCTACGAGCAGTACTTC
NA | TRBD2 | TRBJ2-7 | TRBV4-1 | CASRATSGTYEQYF | TGCGCCAGCAGGGCTACTAGCGGTACCTACGAGCAGTACTTC
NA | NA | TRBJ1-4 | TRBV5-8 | CASSLGGATNEKLFF | TGTGCCAGCAGCTTGGGCGGTGCAACTAATGAAAAACTGTTTTTT
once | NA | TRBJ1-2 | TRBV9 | CASSRFRGDYGYTF | TGTGCCAGCAGCCGCTTCAGGGGAGACTATGGCTACACCTTC
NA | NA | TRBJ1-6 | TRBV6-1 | CASRGWRSPLHF | TGTGCCAGCAGGGGCTGGAGGTCACCCCTCCACTTT
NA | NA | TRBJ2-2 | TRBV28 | CASSLYGENTGELFF | TGTGCCAGCAGTTTATACGGGGAGAACACCGGGGAGCTGTTTTTT
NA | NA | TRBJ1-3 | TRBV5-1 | CASSLAHRDSPSGNTIYF | TGCGCCAGCAGCTTGGCGCATCGTGACTCACCCTCTGGAAACACCATATATTTT
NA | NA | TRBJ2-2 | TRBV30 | CAWRRQNTGELFF | TGTGCCTGGAGGCGCCAGAACACCGGGGAGCTGTTTTTT
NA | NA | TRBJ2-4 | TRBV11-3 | CASSWGRGGCSWGIQYF | TGTGCCAGCAGCTGGGGTAGGGGGGGCTGCTCTTGGGGCATTCAGTACTTC
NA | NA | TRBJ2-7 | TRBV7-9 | CASSSGIRARSSYEQYF | TGTGCCAGCAGTTCCGGAATCAGAGCGCGGAGCTCCTACGAGCAGTACTTC
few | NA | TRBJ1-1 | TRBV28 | CASGLGTPRGTEAFF | TGTGCCAGCGGTCTGGGGACTCCTAGAGGGACTGAAGCTTTCTTT
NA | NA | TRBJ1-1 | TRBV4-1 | CASSQVIRDKRIEAFF | TGCGCCAGCAGCCAGGTCATCCGGGACAAACGGATAGAAGCTTTCTTT
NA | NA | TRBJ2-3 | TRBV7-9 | CASSLVSRRSGLSAGTQYF | TGTGCCAGCAGCTTAGTATCCCGCCGGAGCGGACTCTCCGCCGGTACGCAGTATTTT
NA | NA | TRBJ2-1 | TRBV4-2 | CASSQETRVSEQFF | TGTGCCAGCAGCCAAGAGACTAGAGTGAGTGAGCAGTTCTTC
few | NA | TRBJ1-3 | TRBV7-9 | CASSLTSSGNTIYF | TGTGCCAGCAGCTTAACGAGCTCTGGAAACACCATATATTTT
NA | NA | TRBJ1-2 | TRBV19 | CASMRRHRGYGYTF | TGTGCCAGTATGCGGCGACATAGGGGCTATGGCTACACCTTC
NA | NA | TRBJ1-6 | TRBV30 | CAWSVSPGPLHF | TGTGCCTGGAGTGTCTCTCCGGGGCCCCTCCACTTT
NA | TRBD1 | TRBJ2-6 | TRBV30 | CAWSVGTEVLTF | TGTGCCTGGAGTGTAGGGACAGAAGTCCTGACTTTC
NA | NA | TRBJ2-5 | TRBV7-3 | CASSLTGGGGETQYF | TGTGCCAGCAGCTTAACCGGGGGAGGGGGAGAGACCCAGTACTTC
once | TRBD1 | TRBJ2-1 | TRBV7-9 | CASSPRQGMMNEQFF | TGTGCCAGCAGCCCCAGACAGGGAATGATGAATGAGCAGTTCTTC
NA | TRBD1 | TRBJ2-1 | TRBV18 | CASSPSGTGLNEQFF | TGTGCCAGCTCACCTTCCGGGACAGGGTTGAATGAGCAGTTCTTC
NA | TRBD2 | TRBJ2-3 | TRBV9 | CASSGSSGGAPLSTDTQYF | TGTGCCAGCAGCGGCTCTAGCGGGGGGGCCCCTCTAAGCACAGATACGCAGTATTTT
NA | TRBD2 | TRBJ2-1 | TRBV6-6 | CASSYSRGGPNEQFF | TGTGCCAGCAGTTACTCGCGGGGAGGGCCTAATGAGCAGTTCTTC
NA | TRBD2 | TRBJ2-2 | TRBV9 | CASSFGTSGRTGELFF | TGTGCCAGCAGCTTCGGGACTAGCGGGAGAACCGGGGAGCTGTTTTTT